Following are 31 T cell receptor beta chains from one sample sequenced in a study of shared clonotypes between healthy human individuals (dated by TCRdb to 2018 to 2020). Library preparation used the immunoSEQ multiplex PCR assay. Sourced from immuneACCESS, this table was stored by TCRdb with only in-frame sequences that have V and J called. A share of the clones is absent; for the studies checked, an unresolved V gene accounts for under half, and the remainder has no known explanation. Recorded for this sample are about 650,000 clones; roughly 95% of them occurred a single time. Together, the top ten hold 0.09% to 0.13% of the sample. For the CD8 naive samples, CD45RO-negative cells were positively selected for CCR7, yielding a CD45RA+CCR7+ population from which TemRA cells were excluded. Sequencing was carried out using naive CD8+ T cells sorted from blood. Per the publication, the cell subset or site label means: CD45RA+CCR7+. The receptor set was obtained from a woman aged 25-40 years in good health.

The rearrangement joins TRBV4-1 to TRBJ2-4; possibly TRBD2 for D (6 bases). Between the trimmed V and J ends, which lost 7 bases and 0 bases, there was a span of 13 bases. CDR1 and CDR2 from the germline V gene are MGHRA and YSYEKL. The CDR3 is 15 residues long. The CDR3 DNA sequence: TGCGCCAGCACCCCTGGGACTCTAGCCAAAAACATTCAGTACTTC. This sequence encodes CASTPGTLAKNIQYF.

Only a few counts were recorded for this clone. The chain is built from TRBV10-1 and TRBJ1-1, with D unclear. Trimming removed 2 bases at V and 0 bases at J, with 4 bases between. The CDR3 has 13 residues. Germline V lookup: CDR1 WNHNN, CDR2 SYGVQD (reference sequence). The CDR3 sequence is CASSERLNTEAFF. CDR3 sequence (DNA): TGCGCCAGCAGTGAGCGTCTGAACACTGAAGCTTTCTTT.

Notes on this clone: Other nucleotide sequences in the sample specify the same CDR3. The chain recombines TRBV9 with TRBJ2-7; 10 bases line up with TRBD2. Germline V gene sequence: CDR1 SGDLS, CDR2 YYNGEE. This CDR3 has 14 amino acids. Unmatched junction bases numbered 6, after V lost 5 bases and J lost 4 bases. The CDR3 coding sequence is TGTGCCAGCAGTCTGACTAGCGGGTCTTACGAGCAGTACTTC. It specifies CASSLTSGSYEQYF.

This clone was counted a single time. The chain carries TRBV2 and TRBJ1-4, with 9 bases that match TRBD1. CDR3 size: 14 residues. With V trimmed by 5 bases and J by 5 bases, 3 bases remained unmatched. CDR1 is SNHLY and CDR2 is FYNNEI in the germline V gene. The CDR3 reads CASSRGTGNEKLFF. The CDR3 bases are TGTGCCAGCAGTCGCGGGACAGGGAATGAAAAACTGTTTTTT.

This chain uses TRBV19 with TRBJ2-7, with a tentative D call TRBD2 (6 bases). V was clipped by 6 bases and J by 2 bases, with 20 bases between them. The CDR3 has 16 residues. In germline, CDR1 is LNHDA, CDR2 SQIVND (reference sequence). CDR3 sequence: CASSGGWLASTYEQYF. Written as DNA, the CDR3 is TGTGCCAGTAGCGGGGGTTGGCTCGCTAGTACCTACGAGCAGTACTTC.

With regard to this clone: Additional DNA sequences in this sample encode the identical CDR3. The gene calls are TRBV27 and TRBJ2-7, with 8 bases identical to TRBD1. Per the germline V gene, CDR1 is MNHEY and CDR2 is SMNVEV (reference sequence). The CDR3 sequence is 13 residues long. V trimming: 9 bases; J trimming: 4 bases; junction bases outside the gene matches: 8. CDR3 residues: CASRLGTGYEQYF. CDR3 coding DNA: TGTGCCAGTCGGTTGGGGACAGGATACGAGCAGTACTTC.

The V gene is TRBV6-6, the J gene TRBJ1-3; D gene ambiguous. Trimming shortened V by 2 bases and J by 4 bases, and 9 bases separated the two germline ends. The CDR3 runs to 14 residues. Germline V gives CDR1 MNHNY, CDR2 SVGAGI (reference sequence). CDR3 residues: CASSYDAGGNTIYF. The DNA for the CDR3 is TGTGCCAGCAGTTACGACGCGGGCGGAAACACCATATATTTT.

The chain recombines TRBV28 with TRBJ2-3; D uncertain. CDR3 length: 12 residues. Trimming stripped 2 bases from V and 5 bases from J, with 5 bases between. Per the germline V gene, CDR1 is MDHEN and CDR2 is SYDVKM. The CDR3 nucleotides are TGTGCCAGCAGTTTAGGGGAAGATACGCAGTATTTT. Translation: CASSLGEDTQYF.

This clone was seen once. The chain has TRBV10-2 and TRBJ1-1; D is perhaps TRBD1 (6 bases). Per the germline V gene, CDR1 is WSHSY and CDR2 is SAAADI. V was clipped by 3 bases and J by 8 bases, with 10 bases between them. The CDR3 sequence is 12 residues long. The CDR3 spells CASSEGGQEAFF. DNA for the CDR3: TGCGCCAGCAGTGAAGGGGGTCAAGAAGCTTTCTTT.

The chain's CDR3 is CASSFTGGTGELFF. Here the CDR3 DNA reads TGTGCCAGCAGCTTTACAGGGGGCACCGGGGAGCTGTTTTTT. The rearrangement joins TRBV5-4 to TRBJ2-2, with TRBD1 matching 8 bases. With 2 bases clipped from V and 4 bases from J, the junction kept 1 base outside the gene matches. The CDR3 extends over 14 amino acids. Per the germline V gene, CDR1 is SGHNT and CDR2 is YYREEE (reference sequence).

The V gene is TRBV7-2, the J gene TRBJ2-5, with D uncertain. CDR1 is SGHTA and CDR2 is FQGNSA in the germline V gene. The V and J ends lost 4 bases and 2 bases respectively, with 11 bases between them. This CDR3 spans 14 amino acids. CDR3 amino acids: CASSYPTGQETQYF. CDR3 DNA sequence: TGTGCCAGCAGCTACCCGACGGGTCAAGAGACCCAGTACTTC.

In DNA, the CDR3 is TGTGCCAGCAGCTTAGCGGGAGCGACCTACGAGCAGTACTTC. Translation gives CASSLAGATYEQYF. V usage is TRBV11-1 and J usage is TRBJ2-7; the D gene is possibly TRBD2 (5 bases). There are 14 residues in the CDR3. Deletions cut 0 bases from V and 2 bases from J, with 8 bases between. Germline loops: CDR1 SGHAT, CDR2 FQDESV (reference sequence).

The V call is TRBV28, the J call TRBJ1-5, with a tentative D call TRBD1 (5 bases). The V end lost 4 bases, the J end lost 5 bases, and 18 bases lay between the germline ends. This CDR3 is 16 amino acids long. From germline, CDR1 is MDHEN and CDR2 SYDVKM. CDR3 amino acids: CASSSPREGSDQPQHF. The DNA of the CDR3 is TGTGCCAGCAGTTCCCCGCGCGAGGGGTCGGATCAGCCCCAGCATTTT.

This rearrangement joins TRBV6-1 to TRBJ2-7; 10 nucleotides align to TRBD2. V trimming: 3 bases; J trimming: 2 bases; junction bases outside the gene matches: 7. The CDR3 contains 16 residues. CDR1 is MNHNS and CDR2 is SASEGT in the germline V gene. The chain's CDR3 is CASSEPLLAGPYEQYF. The CDR3 nucleotides read TGTGCCAGCAGTGAGCCTTTACTAGCGGGACCCTACGAGCAGTACTTC.

The chain recombines TRBV29-1 with TRBJ1-5, with 8 bases fitting TRBD1. Trimming removed 3 bases from V and 0 bases from J; junction bases left unmatched: 1. This CDR3 comprises 14 residues. Germline V gives CDR1 SQVTM, CDR2 ANQGSEA. Here the CDR3 reads CSVEGQDSNQPQHF. DNA of the CDR3: TGCAGCGTTGAGGGACAGGATAGCAATCAGCCCCAGCATTTT.

In the case of this clone: Other DNA sequences within the sample encode an identical CDR3. The chain has TRBV27 and TRBJ2-1, with 14 bases identical to TRBD2. V lost 5 bases, J lost 9 bases, and 0 bases stayed unmatched. The CDR3 consists of 13 residues. CDR1 is MNHEY, CDR2 SMNVEV, per germline (reference sequence). The CDR3 DNA reads as TGTGCCAGCAGTGGACTAGCGGGAGGTGAGCAGTTCTTC. Translating it yields CASSGLAGGEQFF.

The V and J genes are TRBV27 and TRBJ2-3; 14 bases line up with TRBD2. Per germline, CDR1 MNHEY and CDR2 SMNVEV (reference sequence). The CDR3 consists of 16 residues. V trimming: 4 bases; J trimming: 6 bases; junction bases outside the gene matches: 6. DNA of the CDR3: TGTGCCAGCAGTTCAGGACTAGCGGGAGGTGTGGATACGCAGTATTTT. Protein product: CASSSGLAGGVDTQYF.

The chain is built from TRBV29-1 and TRBJ2-1; weak D call: TRBD1 (5 bases). Trimming took off 2 bases at V and 5 bases at J, with 13 bases between the two ends. This CDR3 is built from 14 residues. Per the germline V gene, CDR1 is SQVTM and CDR2 is ANQGSEA. The CDR3 DNA sequence: TGCAGCGTTGAAAGGGGAATGGTTAACAATGAGCAGTTCTTC. Its protein product is CSVERGMVNNEQFF.

The rearrangement links TRBV19 to TRBJ2-7; D is perhaps TRBD1 (6 bases). V was cut by 5 bases and J by 2 bases, with 16 bases left in between. The CDR3 has 15 amino acids. Germline CDR1 LNHDA, CDR2 SQIVND (reference sequence). CDR3 sequence: CASSVSQGNPYEQYF. The CDR3 bases are TGTGCCAGTAGTGTTTCACAGGGAAATCCCTACGAGCAGTACTTC. The full variable domain, with the rest looked up from reference TRBV19 and TRBJ2-7, is DGGITQSPKYLFRKEGQNVTLSCEQNLNHDAMYWYRQDPGQGLRLIYYSQIVNDFQKGDIAEGYSVSREKKESFPLTVTSAQKNPTAFYLCASSVSQGNPYEQYFGPGTRLTVT.

The chain uses TRBV4-1 and TRBJ2-5; unclear D gene. The CDR3 length is 13 residues. Germline CDR1 is MGHRA and CDR2 is YSYEKL. V was cut by 0 bases and J by 5 bases, with 7 bases left in between. CDR3 in amino acids: CASSQDNVETQYF. The CDR3 DNA is TGCGCCAGCAGCCAAGATAATGTGGAGACCCAGTACTTC.

This chain links TRBV6-4 with TRBJ2-7; no clear D gene. This CDR3 has 14 amino acids. Deletions cut 3 bases from V and 1 base from J, with 10 bases between. In germline, CDR1 is MRHNA, CDR2 SNTAGT. The CDR3 DNA reads TGTGCCAGCAGTGAGACTCCTGCTTCCTACGAGCAGTACTTC. Its protein is CASSETPASYEQYF.

V is TRBV13 and J is TRBJ2-3; 9 nucleotides align to TRBD1. CDR1 PRHDT and CDR2 FYEKMQ come from the germline V gene (reference sequence). This CDR3 is built from 12 residues. Unmatched junction bases numbered 5, after V lost 11 bases and J lost 5 bases. For the CDR3, the DNA is TGTGCCGGAAGACAGGGGGAAGATACGCAGTATTTT. It encodes CAGRQGEDTQYF.

This chain uses TRBV6-5 with TRBJ1-3; D is possibly TRBD1 (6 bases). Germline loops: CDR1 MNHEY, CDR2 SVGAGI. The CDR3 has 14 residues. V was shortened by 5 bases and J by 8 bases, with 16 bases between the two germline ends. This CDR3 reads CASSTQGSLDTIYF. Here the CDR3 DNA reads TGTGCCAGCAGTACACAGGGTTCCCTGGACACCATATATTTT.

This clone was recorded only once. The rearrangement joins TRBV5-5 to TRBJ2-7, with 9 nucleotides matching TRBD1. The CDR3 is 16 amino acids. Losses at the gene ends were 2 bases for V and 4 bases for J; bases not matched to a gene: 10. Germline V gives CDR1 SGHKS, CDR2 YYEKEE (reference sequence). The CDR3 loop is CASSLEQGASGYEQYF. In DNA, the CDR3 is TGTGCCAGCAGCTTAGAACAGGGGGCCAGCGGTTACGAGCAGTACTTC. Full variable domain (missing parts from reference TRBV5-5 and TRBJ2-7): DAGVTQSPTHLIKTRGQQVTLRCSPISGHKSVSWYQQVLGQGPQFIFQYYEKEERGRGNFPDRFSARQFPNYSSELNVNALLLGDSALYLCASSLEQGASGYEQYFGPGTRLTVT.

This clone occurred once. This chain uses TRBV9 with TRBJ1-4; D gene ambiguous. CDR1 and CDR2 from the germline V gene are SGDLS and YYNGEE. The CDR3 loop spans 15 amino acids. The germline V and J ends were trimmed by 4 bases and 2 bases, with 12 bases remaining between them. CDR3 sequence (DNA): TGTGCCAGCAGCTCCTTCGTGGATACTAATGAAAAACTGTTTTTT. This encodes CASSSFVDTNEKLFF.

The gene calls are TRBV9 and TRBJ2-3, with TRBD1 matching 11 bases. Per germline, CDR1 SGDLS and CDR2 YYNGEE. J gave up 3 bases and V 3 bases, and 18 bases lay outside the gene matches. The length of the CDR3 is 20 residues. For the CDR3, the DNA is TGTGCCAGCAGCGCCCCCCTCTTTGTAATGGACAGGGGGCGAACAGATACGCAGTATTTT. It is translated as CASSAPLFVMDRGRTDTQYF.

Written as DNA, the CDR3 is TGTGCCAGCAGTTTAAGACAGGGGGGATCCTCCTATGGCTACACCTTC. This gives the protein CASSLRQGGSSYGYTF. V usage is TRBV27 and J usage is TRBJ1-2; 9 nucleotides match TRBD1. The CDR3 loop spans 16 amino acids. The germline V gene encodes CDR1 MNHEY and CDR2 SMNVEV (reference sequence). Trimming removed 2 bases from V and 4 bases from J; junction bases left unmatched: 8.

CDR3 amino acids: CASSLDSQETQYF. The CDR3 DNA reads as TGTGCCAGCAGTTTAGACAGCCAAGAGACCCAGTACTTC. The chain uses TRBV28 and TRBJ2-5; D is possibly TRBD1 (5 bases). There are 13 residues in the CDR3. The germline gives CDR1 MDHEN, CDR2 SYDVKM. Trimming shortened V by 2 bases and J by 1 base, and 5 bases separated the two germline ends.

V and J are TRBV9 and TRBJ2-7, with 7 bases fitting TRBD1. The CDR3 is made up of 14 amino acids. The germline gives CDR1 SGDLS, CDR2 YYNGEE. The junction had 3 bases not matched to a gene; V was cut back by 0 bases and J by 3 bases. The CDR3 DNA is TGTGCCAGCAGCGTAGTCCCAGGGGGCTACGAGCAGTACTTC. It encodes CASSVVPGGYEQYF.

V usage is TRBV6-5 and J usage is TRBJ1-3, with no clear D. Germline-derived CDR1 and CDR2 are MNHEY and SVGAGI. This CDR3 has 13 residues. V was cut by 0 bases and J by 4 bases, with 4 bases left in between. CDR3 sequence reads: CASSYSVGNTIYF. Here the CDR3 DNA reads TGTGCCAGCAGTTACTCAGTCGGAAACACCATATATTTT.

The chain employs TRBV6-1 and TRBJ2-1, with 11 bases aligning to TRBD2. J lost 10 bases, V lost 9 bases, and 11 bases had no gene match. Germline V gene data show CDR1 as MNHNS and CDR2 as SASEGT. The CDR3 spans 14 residues. The CDR3 loop reads CASSTSGDLTEQFF. The CDR3 coding sequence is TGTGCCAGTTCGACTAGCGGGGACCTGACGGAGCAGTTCTTC.